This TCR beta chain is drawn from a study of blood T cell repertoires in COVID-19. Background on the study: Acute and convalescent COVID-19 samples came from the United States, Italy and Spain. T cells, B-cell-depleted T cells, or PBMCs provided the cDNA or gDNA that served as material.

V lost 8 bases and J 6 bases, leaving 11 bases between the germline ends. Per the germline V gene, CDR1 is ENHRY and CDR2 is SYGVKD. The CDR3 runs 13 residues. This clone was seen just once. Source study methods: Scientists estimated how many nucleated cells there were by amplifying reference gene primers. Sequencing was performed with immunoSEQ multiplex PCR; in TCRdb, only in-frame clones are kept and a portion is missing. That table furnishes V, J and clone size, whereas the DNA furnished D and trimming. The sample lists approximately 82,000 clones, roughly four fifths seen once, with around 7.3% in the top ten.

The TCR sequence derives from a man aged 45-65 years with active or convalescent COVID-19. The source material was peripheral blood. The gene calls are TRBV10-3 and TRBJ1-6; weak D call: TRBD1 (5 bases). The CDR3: CAIGAQGNSPLHF. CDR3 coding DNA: TGTGCCATCGGGGCTCAGGGTAATTCACCCCTCCACTTT.